The clone carrying this T cell receptor (beta chain) was picked up many times. Its antigen is unidentified. V shed 5 bases, J shed 3 bases, and the junction held 7 bases outside the gene matches. Germline CDR1 reads SGHTA; CDR2 reads FQGNSA. The CDR3 covers 16 residues. The data were obtained in a study of T cells in Graves' hyperthyroidism and ophthalmopathy. Lactation, pregnancy, other autoimmune disease or uncontrolled infection excluded patients. The PBMCs had their origin in roughly 9.4 ml of fresh peripheral blood. The investigators amplified TCR beta CDR3 regions from RNA transcripts. During a first-round RT-PCR of the TCR CDR3, the HTBI primer set was used. Each CDR3 protein is one row after TCRdb ran MiXCR on the multiplex PCR reads. The sample comprises about 680,000 distinct CDR3 sequences, under 45% of which are singletons, and roughly 31% rests with the top ten. Study conclusions and caveats: Most thyroid-expanded clonotypes above 0.001 were also found in blood. A model using 13 V-J features told ophthalmopathy apart from stable hyperthyroidism.

This sequence originates from a woman aged 40 to 50 with Graves' hyperthyroidism. The genes are TRBV7-2 and TRBJ2-2; 9 bases align to TRBD1. Sequenced: blood. CDR3 residues: CASSTGTGRHTGELFF. The CDR3 nucleotides are TGTGCCAGCAGCACCGGGACAGGGCGGCACACCGGGGAGCTGTTTTTT.